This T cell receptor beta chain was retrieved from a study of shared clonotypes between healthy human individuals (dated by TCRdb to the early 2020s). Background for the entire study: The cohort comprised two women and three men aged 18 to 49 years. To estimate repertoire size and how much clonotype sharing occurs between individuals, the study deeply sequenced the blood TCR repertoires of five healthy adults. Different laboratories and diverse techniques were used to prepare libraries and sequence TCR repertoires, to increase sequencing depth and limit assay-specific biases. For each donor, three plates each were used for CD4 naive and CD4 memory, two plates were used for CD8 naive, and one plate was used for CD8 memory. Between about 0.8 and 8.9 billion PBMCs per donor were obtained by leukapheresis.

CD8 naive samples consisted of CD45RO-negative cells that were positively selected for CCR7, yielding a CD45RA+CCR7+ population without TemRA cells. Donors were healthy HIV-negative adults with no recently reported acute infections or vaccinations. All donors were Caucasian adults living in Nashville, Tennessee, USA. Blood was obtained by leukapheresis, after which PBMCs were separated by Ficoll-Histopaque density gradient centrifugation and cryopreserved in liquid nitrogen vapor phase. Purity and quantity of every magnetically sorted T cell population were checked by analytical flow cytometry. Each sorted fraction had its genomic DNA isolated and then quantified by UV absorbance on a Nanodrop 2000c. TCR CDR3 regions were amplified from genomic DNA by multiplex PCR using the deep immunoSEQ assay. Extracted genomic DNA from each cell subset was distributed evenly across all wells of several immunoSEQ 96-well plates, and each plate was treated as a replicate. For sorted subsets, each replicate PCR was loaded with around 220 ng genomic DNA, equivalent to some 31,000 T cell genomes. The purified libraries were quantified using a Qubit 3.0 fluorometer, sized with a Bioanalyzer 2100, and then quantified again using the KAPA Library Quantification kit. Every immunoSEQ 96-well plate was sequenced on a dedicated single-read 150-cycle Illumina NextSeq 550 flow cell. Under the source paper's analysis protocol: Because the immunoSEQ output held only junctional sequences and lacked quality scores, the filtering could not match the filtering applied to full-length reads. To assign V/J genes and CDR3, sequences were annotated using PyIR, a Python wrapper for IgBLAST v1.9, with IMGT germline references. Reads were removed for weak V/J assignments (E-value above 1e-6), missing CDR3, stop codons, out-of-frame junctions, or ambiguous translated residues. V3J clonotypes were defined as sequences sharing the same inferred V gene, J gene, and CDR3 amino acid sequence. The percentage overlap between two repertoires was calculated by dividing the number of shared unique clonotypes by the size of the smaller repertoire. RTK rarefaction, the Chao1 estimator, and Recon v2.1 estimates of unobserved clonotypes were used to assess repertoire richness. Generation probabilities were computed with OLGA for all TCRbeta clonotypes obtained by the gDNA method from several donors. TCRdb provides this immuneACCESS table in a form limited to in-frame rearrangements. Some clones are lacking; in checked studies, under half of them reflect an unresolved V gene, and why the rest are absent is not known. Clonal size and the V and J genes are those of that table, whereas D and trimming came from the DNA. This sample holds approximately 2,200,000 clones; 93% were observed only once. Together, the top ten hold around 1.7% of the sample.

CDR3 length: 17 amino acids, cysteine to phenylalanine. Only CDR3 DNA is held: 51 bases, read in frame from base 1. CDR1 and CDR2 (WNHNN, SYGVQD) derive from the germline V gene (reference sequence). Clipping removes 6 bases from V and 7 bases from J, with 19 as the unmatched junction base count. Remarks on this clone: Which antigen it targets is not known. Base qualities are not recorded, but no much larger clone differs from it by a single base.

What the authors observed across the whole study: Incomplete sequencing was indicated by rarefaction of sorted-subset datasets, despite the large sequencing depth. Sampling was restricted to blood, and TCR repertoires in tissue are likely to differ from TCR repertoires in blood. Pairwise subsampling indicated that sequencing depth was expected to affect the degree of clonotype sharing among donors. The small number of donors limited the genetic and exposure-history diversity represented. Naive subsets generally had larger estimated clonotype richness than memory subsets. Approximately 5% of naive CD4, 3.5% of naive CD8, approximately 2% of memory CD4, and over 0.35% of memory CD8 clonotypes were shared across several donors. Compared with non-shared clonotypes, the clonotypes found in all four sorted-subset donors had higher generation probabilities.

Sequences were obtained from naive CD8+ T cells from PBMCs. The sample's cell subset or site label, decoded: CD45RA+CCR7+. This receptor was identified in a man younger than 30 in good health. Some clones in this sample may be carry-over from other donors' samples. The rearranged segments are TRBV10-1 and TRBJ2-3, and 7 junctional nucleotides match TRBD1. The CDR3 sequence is CASSAQTGYQDSHTQYF. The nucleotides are TGCGCCAGCAGCGCCCAGACAGGGTATCAGGATTCCCATACGCAGTATTTT.